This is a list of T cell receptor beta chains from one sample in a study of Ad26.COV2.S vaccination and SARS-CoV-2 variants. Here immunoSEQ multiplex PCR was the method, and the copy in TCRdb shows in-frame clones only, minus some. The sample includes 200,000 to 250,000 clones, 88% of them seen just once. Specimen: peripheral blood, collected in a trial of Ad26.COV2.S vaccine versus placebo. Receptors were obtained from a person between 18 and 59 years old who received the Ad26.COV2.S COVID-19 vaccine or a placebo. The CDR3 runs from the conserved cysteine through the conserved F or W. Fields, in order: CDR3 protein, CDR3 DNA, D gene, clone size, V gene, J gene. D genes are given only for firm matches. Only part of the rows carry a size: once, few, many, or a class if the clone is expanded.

CASSSGTGVEAFF,TGTGCCAGCAGTTCCGGGACAGGCGTGGAAGCTTTCTTT,TRBD1,.,TRBV6-5,TRBJ1-1
CASSEGPRATGYNSPLHF,TGTGCCAGCAGTGAAGGACCCCGTGCGACAGGCTATAATTCACCCCTCCACTTT,.,once,TRBV6-1,TRBJ1-6
CASSQGLVLEQFF,TGCGCCAGCAGCCAAGGACTTGTTCTTGAGCAGTTCTTC,.,.,TRBV4-3,TRBJ2-1
CASSLTPNYGYTF,TGTGCCAGCAGCCTGACACCTAACTATGGCTACACCTTC,.,few,TRBV6-2/TRBV6-3,TRBJ1-2
CASRHGLTGISNQPQHF,TGTGCCAGCAGACATGGCCTTACAGGGATTAGCAATCAGCCCCAGCATTTT,.,.,TRBV28,TRBJ1-5
CASSPGLAQETQYF,TGTGCCAGCAGTCCTGGACTAGCCCAAGAGACCCAGTACTTC,TRBD2,once,TRBV6-5,TRBJ2-5
CASSRRSGGSYEQYF,TGTGCCAGCAGCCGTCGATCAGGGGGGTCCTACGAGCAGTACTTC,.,.,TRBV13,TRBJ2-7
CASSQSFGTGGRYF,TGTGCCAGCAGTCAATCATTCGGGACAGGGGGCAGGTACTTC,TRBD1,.,TRBV6-5,TRBJ2-7
CASSPLPGPNTGELFF,TGCGCCAGCAGCCCCCTCCCAGGGCCGAACACCGGGGAGCTGTTTTTT,.,.,TRBV4-1,TRBJ2-2
CASSWGGSEQFF,TGTGCCAGCAGTTGGGGGGGCTCTGAGCAGTTCTTC,.,.,TRBV27,TRBJ2-1
CAWSGINYGYTF,TGTGCCTGGAGTGGAATTAACTATGGCTACACCTTC,.,.,TRBV30,TRBJ1-2
CASSNMDSWQLYDNEQFF,TGTGCCAGCAGCAATATGGACAGCTGGCAACTCTATGACAATGAGCAGTTCTTC,.,.,TRBV21-1,TRBJ2-1
CASSHDRGDGYTF,TGTGCCAGCAGTCACGACAGGGGTGATGGCTACACCTTC,TRBD1,.,TRBV27,TRBJ1-2
CASSHGLLGPPDTQYF,TGTGCCAGCAGCCATGGGTTACTAGGTCCCCCAGATACGCAGTATTTT,.,.,TRBV3-1/TRBV3-2,TRBJ2-3
CASSQGGTENSPLHF,TGCGCCAGCAGCCAAGGAGGGACGGAGAATTCACCCCTCCACTTT,.,.,TRBV4-3,TRBJ1-6
CASSSDLNTEAFF,TGCGCCAGCAGCTCGGACTTGAACACTGAAGCTTTCTTT,.,.,TRBV5-1,TRBJ1-1
CASSSIQGALSTEAFF,TGTGCCAGCAGCTCCATCCAGGGGGCGCTTAGCACTGAAGCTTTCTTT,TRBD1,.,TRBV11-2,TRBJ1-1
CASGRLNEQYF,TGTGCCAGCGGGCGACTTAACGAGCAGTACTTC,.,.,TRBV2,TRBJ2-7
CSVEDLRGREGYTF,TGCAGCGTTGAAGACCTCAGGGGGCGGGAAGGCTACACCTTC,TRBD1,.,TRBV29-1,TRBJ1-2
CASSSDVNTEAFF,TGCGCCAGCAGCTCGGACGTGAACACTGAAGCTTTCTTT,.,.,TRBV5-1,TRBJ1-1
CAIAAGGLGQQFF,TGTGCCATCGCAGCGGGAGGGCTAGGCCAGCAGTTCTTC,TRBD2,.,TRBV10-3,TRBJ2-1
CASRSGTANTEAFF,TGTGCCAGCAGGTCCGGGACAGCTAACACTGAAGCTTTCTTT,TRBD1,.,TRBV6-1,TRBJ1-1
CASSKSGQGSSEQYF,TGTGCCAGCAGCAAGTCGGGACAGGGAAGTTCCGAGCAGTACTTC,TRBD1,.,TRBV7-9,TRBJ2-7
CASSSTRYEQYF,TGTGCCAGCAGTTCCACTAGGTACGAGCAGTACTTC,.,.,TRBV12-3/TRBV12-4,TRBJ2-7
CASSSTGFGTEAFF,TGCGCCAGCAGCAGTACAGGGTTTGGCACTGAAGCTTTCTTT,.,.,TRBV5-1,TRBJ1-1
CASSRVGSVPGTNEKLFF,TGTGCCAGCAGTCGGGTAGGAAGTGTCCCCGGCACTAATGAAAAACTGTTTTTT,.,.,TRBV6-6,TRBJ1-4
CASSYSGLSTDTQYF,TGTGCCAGCAGTTATAGCGGGCTCAGCACAGATACGCAGTATTTT,TRBD2,.,TRBV6-2/TRBV6-3,TRBJ2-3
CASRPTGTNTGELFF,TGTGCCAGCAGACCGACAGGAACGAACACCGGGGAGCTGTTTTTT,.,.,TRBV5-5,TRBJ2-2
CASSGSSPLHF,TGTGCCAGCAGTGGTTCGTCACCCCTCCACTTT,.,few,TRBV2,TRBJ1-6
CASSLIAGGQETQYF,TGTGCCAGCAGCCTGATAGCGGGGGGGCAAGAGACCCAGTACTTC,TRBD2,.,TRBV7-2,TRBJ2-5
CASSDSGTGFPGELFF,TGCGCCAGCAGTGACTCCGGGACAGGGTTCCCCGGGGAGCTGTTTTTT,TRBD1,.,TRBV10-2,TRBJ2-2
CASSLEGLGQPQHF,TGTGCCAGCAGTTTAGAAGGCCTCGGTCAGCCCCAGCATTTT,.,.,TRBV27,TRBJ1-5
CAWSVVWRGNTGELFF,TGTGCCTGGAGTGTAGTCTGGCGGGGGAACACCGGGGAGCTGTTTTTT,.,.,TRBV30,TRBJ2-2
CASGTSGGYEQYF,TGTGCCAGCGGGACTAGCGGGGGCTACGAGCAGTACTTC,TRBD2,.,TRBV7-3,TRBJ2-7
CASSLVSGKGTGVLDGYTF,TGTGCCAGCAGCTTAGTCAGTGGTAAAGGTACAGGGGTTTTGGACGGCTACACCTTC,TRBD1,.,TRBV7-9,TRBJ1-2
CSAPRADTQYF,TGCAGTGCTCCCCGGGCAGATACGCAGTATTTT,.,.,TRBV20-1,TRBJ2-3
CASSLRETGNEKLFF,TGTGCCAGCAGTCTCCGGGAAACAGGGAATGAAAAACTGTTTTTT,.,.,TRBV28,TRBJ1-4
CASSLGFRDTTMDGYTF,TGTGCCAGCAGCTTAGGGTTTAGGGACACCACGATGGATGGCTACACCTTC,.,.,TRBV11-2,TRBJ1-2
CASSPRTGADNQPQHF,TGTGCCAGCAGCCCTCGGACAGGGGCGGACAATCAGCCCCAGCATTTT,TRBD1,.,TRBV5-4,TRBJ1-5
CASRSGYSYNSPLHF,TGTGCCAGCAGGAGTGGTTACTCCTATAATTCACCCCTCCACTTT,.,.,TRBV27,TRBJ1-6
CASSYRASGEQYF,TGTGCCAGTAGCTACAGGGCGTCGGGAGAGCAGTACTTC,.,medium-sized,TRBV19,TRBJ2-7
CAWGTGTGEQYF,TGTGCCTGGGGAACAGGGACCGGCGAGCAGTACTTC,.,.,TRBV30,TRBJ2-7